These 2 T cell receptor beta chains came from one sample sequenced in a study of chemoradiotherapy in HPV16-positive cancers. Sequenced by immunoSEQ multiplex PCR; TCRdb stores in-frame clones only, minus some. The data show about 17,000 clones, with 90% to 95% seen just once and about 14% held by the top ten. Source: blood, taken from a patient who underwent chemoradiotherapy. These receptor sequences come from a human donor with HPV-associated anogenital cancer.

The rearrangement uses TRBV12-5 and TRBJ2-3; D may be TRBD1 or TRBD2 (5 bases each). CDR3 length: 13 amino acids. The V gene lost 7 bases and the J gene lost 0 bases, with 8 bases spanning the gap. Germline assignment: CDR1 LGHNT and CDR2 FRNRAP. CDR3 bases: TGTGCTAGTGATTGGGGGAGCACAGATACGCAGTATTTT. As protein: CASDWGSTDTQYF.

The J gene is TRBJ1-2, the V gene TRBV5-6, with D uncertain. Germline V gene data show CDR1 as SGHDT and CDR2 as YYEEEE. V was shortened by 5 bases and J by 7 bases, with 12 bases between the two germline ends. The CDR3 is 12 amino acids. In DNA form, the CDR3 reads TGTGCCAGCAGGACCAGCAGCAGTGGCTACACCTTC. Its translation: CASRTSSSGYTF.